The T cell receptor (beta chain) described here comes from a study of T cells after yellow fever vaccination. Regarding the study as a whole: A small share of clonotypes appeared in both CD4 and CD8 compartments. Boosting was followed by the reappearance of most primary-vaccination clones (less than 98% CD4, about 90% CD8).

V was clipped by 6 bases and J by 5 bases, with 11 bases between them. The CDR3 covers 14 residues. CDR1 is SGHVS and CDR2 is FQNEAQ in the germline V gene. TCR cDNA, made by 5'RACE template switching, carried an added universal primer site and UMIs. TCRdb ran MiXCR on the 5' RACE reads and lists one entry per CDR3 protein. The repertoire holds under 300,000 distinct CDR3 sequences, with about 7% as singletons. This clonotype was counted at least ten times. Its antigen is currently unknown. The receptor was isolated from a man aged 25 to 40 who received the YFV17D yellow fever vaccine. Sequenced material: CD4+ T cells sorted from PBMCs, taken 15 days after the yellow fever booster vaccination. J is TRBJ1-6 and V is TRBV7-8, with D perhaps TRBD1 (5 bases). Here the CDR3 reads CASRSGTDNSPLHF. CDR3 sequence (DNA): TGTGCCAGCAGGTCCGGGACGGATAATTCACCCCTCCACTTT.